These 20 T cell receptor beta chains were sequenced from one sample in a study of cytomegalovirus exposure and HLA in healthy donors. PCR primers comprised 60 Vbeta and 13 Jbeta primers. Data came from immunoSEQ multiplex PCR; TCRdb stores just in-frame clones and leaves some out. This sample has approximately 170,000 clones, with approximately 83% found just once. Source material: PBMCs. These receptors came from a boy aged 2 to 10 in good health and CMV-seronegative.

The chain combines TRBV20-1 with TRBJ1-2; 9 bases fit TRBD1. The CDR3 contains 11 residues. Germline V CDR1 and CDR2: DFQATT, SNEGSKA (reference sequence). The V and J ends lost 6 bases and 7 bases, in that order; junction bases with no gene match: 3. As DNA, the CDR3 is TGCAGTGCAGGGACAGGGTTTGGCTACACCTTC. Translating gives CSAGTGFGYTF.

This clone was counted between two and nine times. The V and J genes are TRBV6-1 and TRBJ2-7; D perhaps matches TRBD1 (6 bases). CDR1 and CDR2 from the germline V gene are MNHNS and SASEGT. This CDR3 comprises 14 residues. The V end was cut by 0 bases, the J end by 4 bases, with 10 bases between. The chain's CDR3 is CASSEATGDYEQYV. The DNA of the CDR3 is TGTGCCAGCAGTGAAGCGACAGGAGATTACGAGCAGTACGTC.

The chain employs TRBV29-1 and TRBJ1-1, with 7 bases lining up with TRBD1. Germline CDR1 SQVTM, CDR2 ANQGSEA. There are 13 residues in the CDR3. Trimming at V came to 6 bases and at J to 0 bases, leaving 4 bases not matched to a gene. The CDR3 DNA reads as TGCAGCGTGAGGGGACAGATGAACACTGAAGCTTTCTTT. This gives the protein CSVRGQMNTEAFF.

The chain has TRBV6-5 and TRBJ2-1; 14 bases fit TRBD2. The CDR3 loop spans 16 amino acids. Germline V lookup: CDR1 MNHEY, CDR2 SVGAGI. V lost 4 bases and J lost 8; bases outside the gene matches: 7. CDR3 in DNA: TGTGCCAGCAGTTGGGGGACTAGCGGGAGTAACGATGAGCAGTTCTTC. Encoded protein: CASSWGTSGSNDEQFF.

CDR3 protein: CASSFRGENTEAFF. The CDR3 DNA reads as TGTGCCAGCAGTTTCAGGGGTGAGAACACTGAAGCTTTCTTT. This rearrangement joins TRBV6-5 to TRBJ1-1, with D possibly TRBD1 on 6 matching bases. CDR1 MNHEY and CDR2 SVGAGI come from the germline V gene. V dropped 4 bases and J dropped 1 base, with 10 bases sitting between them. The CDR3 consists of 14 residues.

The gene calls are TRBV30 and TRBJ2-7; 9 nucleotides line up with TRBD2. The CDR3 loop spans 17 amino acids. Per the germline V gene, CDR1 is GTSNPN and CDR2 is SVGIG (reference sequence). Trimming at V came to 4 bases and at J to 2 bases, leaving 15 bases not matched to a gene. DNA for the CDR3: TGTGCCTGGAATCGACAGGTGCGGACTAGCGCGCCCTACGAGCAGTACTTC. As protein: CAWNRQVRTSAPYEQYF.

The chain employs TRBV9 and TRBJ2-3; TRBD1 matches at 11 bases. The CDR3 is 15 amino acids. The germline CDR1 and CDR2 sequences are SGDLS and YYNGEE. J gave up 4 bases and V 2 bases, and 3 bases lay outside the gene matches. The CDR3: CASSVGQGAADTQYF. In DNA, the CDR3 is TGTGCCAGCAGCGTCGGACAGGGGGCAGCAGATACGCAGTATTTT.

V and J are TRBV5-8 and TRBJ1-3, with D possibly being TRBD1 (5 bases). The CDR3 length is 14 residues. The germline gives CDR1 SGHTS, CDR2 YDEGEE. V shed 3 bases and J shed 1 base, with 8 bases lying between them. The CDR3 DNA sequence: TGTGCCAGCAGCTCCCAGGGTTCTGGAAACACCATATATTTT. Translation gives CASSSQGSGNTIYF.

V and J are TRBV6-5 and TRBJ1-6, with D possibly being TRBD1 (5 bases). Trimming cost V 6 bases and J 7 bases, with 10 bases left between them. CDR1 is MNHEY and CDR2 is SVGAGI in the germline V gene. The CDR3 is made up of 13 amino acids. The CDR3 bases are TGTGCCAGCAGCGGGGGGGGAAATTCACCCCTCCACTTT. Amino acid sequence: CASSGGGNSPLHF.

The chain has TRBV7-9 and TRBJ2-5; D might be TRBD2 (6 bases). The length of the CDR3 is 15 residues. V lost 4 bases, J lost 1 base, and 13 bases lay in between. Germline CDR1 reads SEHNR; CDR2 reads FQNEAQ (reference sequence). The CDR3 region has the DNA TGTGCCAGCAGCTGGTTGGGGGGTCCCCAAGAGACCCAGTACTTC. It encodes CASSWLGGPQETQYF.

V gene TRBV12-5 combines with J gene TRBJ2-1; TRBD2 matches 8 bases. Germline V gene data show CDR1 as LGHNT and CDR2 as FRNRAP. The CDR3 consists of 22 residues. V lost 0 bases to trimming and J lost 0 bases; unmatched junction nucleotides: 19. The CDR3, as DNA: TGTGCTAGTGGTTTGGTACTTACCTTAACGGCGGGAGGCCCTAGCTCCTACAATGAGCAGTTCTTC. It is translated as CASGLVLTLTAGGPSSYNEQFF. The full variable domain, completed using reference TRBV12-5 and TRBJ2-1, is DARVTQTPRHKVTEMGQEVTMRCQPILGHNTVFWYRQTMMQGLELLAYFRNRAPLDDSGMPKDRFSAEMPDATLATLKIQPSEPRDSAVYFCASGLVLTLTAGGPSSYNEQFFGPGTRLTVL.

This clone was detected only a few times. The rearrangement uses TRBV7-9 and TRBJ1-2, with D unclear. V was shortened by 5 bases and J by 0 bases, with 16 bases between the two germline ends. Germline-derived CDR1 and CDR2 are SEHNR and FQNEAQ (reference sequence). This CDR3 is 16 amino acids long. In DNA, the CDR3 is TGTGCCAGCAGCCAACACTCGCCAGGTTCTAACTATGGCTACACCTTC. Its translation is CASSQHSPGSNYGYTF.

The J gene is TRBJ1-5, the V gene TRBV2; TRBD1 might be the D (5 bases). From germline, CDR1 is SNHLY and CDR2 FYNNEI. The CDR3 is made up of 17 amino acids. V was cut by 0 bases and J by 0 bases, with 12 bases left in between. The CDR3 loop is CASSEARNRPSNQPQHF. The CDR3 DNA reads TGTGCCAGCAGTGAAGCGCGGAACAGGCCTAGCAATCAGCCCCAGCATTTT.

The gene calls are TRBV5-1 and TRBJ2-3; 12 nucleotides agree with TRBD2. CDR3 length: 15 residues. J gave up 4 bases and V 3 bases, and 3 bases lay outside the gene matches. Germline V gene sequence: CDR1 SGHRS, CDR2 YFSETQ. The CDR3 DNA reads TGCGCCAGCAGCTCTAGCGGGGGGGCCCCAGATACGCAGTATTTT. Encoded protein: CASSSSGGAPDTQYF.

This clone was seen a few times. The gene calls are TRBV27 and TRBJ2-1, with 8 bases lining up with TRBD1. The germline V gene has CDR1 MNHEY and CDR2 SMNVEV (reference sequence). Trimming took 5 bases from V and 0 from J; bases not matched to a gene: 3. The CDR3 loop spans 15 amino acids. The CDR3 DNA is TGTGCCAGCAGTAGCGACAGGGGCTCCTACAATGAGCAGTTCTTC. It translates to CASSSDRGSYNEQFF.

The rearrangement joins TRBV5-6 to TRBJ2-5, with 9 bases matching TRBD1. Germline V gene sequence: CDR1 SGHDT, CDR2 YYEEEE. This CDR3 has 16 amino acids. Trimming cost V 0 bases and J 7 bases; bases outside gene matches: 10. The CDR3 loop is CASSLAGDRVVGTQYF. In nucleotides, the CDR3 is TGTGCCAGCAGCTTGGCGGGGGACAGGGTAGTAGGGACCCAGTACTTC.

The chain uses TRBV7-2 and TRBJ1-5, with D tentatively TRBD1 (5 bases). V was trimmed by 5 bases and J by 3 bases, leaving 11 bases between them. The length of the CDR3 is 14 residues. In germline, CDR1 is SGHTA, CDR2 FQGNSA. The CDR3 nucleotides read TGTGCCAGCAGCCCCTTAGGGGCCAATCAGCCCCAGCATTTT. This translates into CASSPLGANQPQHF.

This rearrangement joins TRBV7-8 to TRBJ2-1; TRBD2 might be the D (6 bases). From germline, CDR1 is SGHVS and CDR2 FQNEAQ. CDR3 length equals 15 residues. The V and J ends lost 5 bases and 0 bases respectively, with 11 bases between them. CDR3 DNA: TGTGCCAGCAGCCCCGGGGGTAGCTCCTACAATGAGCAGTTCTTC. Residues: CASSPGGSSYNEQFF.

The chain links TRBV15 to TRBJ2-3, with D possibly matching TRBD1 (5 bases). The CDR3 length is 20 residues. Between the trimmed V and J ends, which lost 0 bases and 1 base, there was a span of 23 bases. Germline V gene data show CDR1 as LNHNV and CDR2 as YYDKDF (reference sequence). CDR3 residues: CATSRDPVTHPGWGTDTQYF. For the CDR3, the DNA is TGTGCCACCAGCAGAGACCCTGTAACACATCCAGGGTGGGGCACAGATACGCAGTATTTT.

CDR3 nucleotides: TGTGCCAGCTCGGAGCGGGGGATAGAGACCCAGTACTTC. Its translation: CASSERGIETQYF. The chain links TRBV2 to TRBJ2-5, with 8 bases aligning to TRBD2. CDR1 is SNHLY, CDR2 FYNNEI, per germline. The junction had 6 bases not matched to a gene; V was cut back by 8 bases and J by 4 bases. This CDR3 contains 13 residues.